Reported below is one T cell receptor (beta chain). There is no known antigen for this receptor. Per-nucleotide qualities are absent, and no much larger clonotype sits a single base away. This sample was taken from a study of blood T cell repertoires in COVID-19 (dated by TCRdb to the early 2020s). Study-wide context: The collaborator samples originated in the United States, Italy and Spain and spanned the acute and convalescent phases of COVID-19. The material from the prospective study consisted of cDNA or gDNA derived from T cells, B-cell-depleted T cells, or PBMCs. Subjects who had been exposed to COVID-19, were actively infected with it, or had recovered from it provided the deeply sampled blood TCRbeta repertoires that made up the dataset. The repertoires were released in a freely available public database intended as a resource for research on the immune response to SARS-CoV-2. Samples came from the ongoing ImmuneRACE study (first 160 participants) plus 1,254 subjects from 6 global collaborators. The sample metadata nearly always contained a de-identified subject ID, COVID-19 status, age in years and sex. Where HLA class I and class II types were available, the types were taken from metadata supplied by the sample provider, not from assay-based typing. Study-wide findings and limitations: Clinical and demographic metadata were provided uncurated, with the amount varying by source and participant.

In the prospective study, participants were about 18 to 95 years old, resided in 20 to 30 geographic areas of the United States, and were enrolled through a virtual design. Cohort assignment in the prospective study relied on participant-reported clinical history from a screening survey and a study questionnaire. ImmuneRACE Cohort 3 recovered participants were defined by two consecutive negative NP/OP PCR tests, healthcare professional clearance, or symptom resolution. In the prospective study, mobile phlebotomists collected whole blood, serum and a nasopharyngeal or oropharyngeal swab from each participant. Participants in the prospective study had the option to provide additional blood draws and questionnaires over a roughly 2-month period. Prospective study blood samples were shipped either frozen or at room temperature before DNA extraction. TCRbeta CDR3 regions were amplified from genomic DNA by means of the immunoSEQ Assay, a bias-controlled multiplex PCR. On the authors' methods: The number of nucleated cells in each sample was estimated from the amplification of reference gene primers within the assay. To quantify the absolute abundance of each unique TCRbeta CDR3 rearrangement, sequence reads were collapsed and filtered. For each sample, productive Simpson clonality was calculated by taking the square root of Simpson's diversity index across productive rearrangements. As stored in TCRdb, this immuneACCESS dataset retains in-frame rearrangements with V and J assigned. A fraction of the clones does not appear; measured against another copy, unresolved V genes explain less than half of the discrepancy, and the remainder lacks a known reason. V and J calls and clone size are as listed in that table; D and trimming were resolved from the DNA. Present in this sample are 250,000 to 300,000 clones, approximately 91% of which were seen just once. The ten largest clones take up just under 1% of the sample.

The junction shows trimming of 2 bases on V and 5 bases on J, plus 13 bases between the germline ends. As encoded in the germline V gene, CDR1 is MNHEY while CDR2 is SVGAGI. The CDR3 contains 15 residues, cysteine and phenylalanine counted. Only CDR3 DNA is held: 45 bases, read in frame from base 1. The sequencing sample was made of PBMCs or T cells enriched from blood (not recorded which). This receptor chain uses TRBV6-5 and TRBJ1-5; TRBD1 might be the D gene, on 6 matching bases. This clonotype was obtained from a woman aged 25-40 years who had recovered from COVID-19. The CDR3 protein is CASSYGGAGDQPQHF. The DNA is TGTGCCAGCAGTTACGGGGGGGCGGGAGATCAGCCCCAGCATTTT.